The 7 T cell receptor beta chains below come from one sample, sequenced in a study of vaccination and CD4 T cells after COVID-19. Scientists ran DNA taken from cultured CD4+ T cells through the Oncomine TCR Beta short-read assay for sequencing. TCRdb reanalysed the PCR reads using MiXCR and keeps one entry per CDR3 protein. The sample includes just over 14,000 distinct CDR3 sequences, 53% of them seen just once. The treatment was: approximately 9-day PBMC culture with coronavirus spike peptide pools or control peptides (ViraFEST assay). These TCRs are of unknown antigen specificity. The source material was CD4+ T cells from blood, cultured in vitro. Receptors were obtained from a human donor who had recovered from COVID-19.

The V and J genes are TRBV10-3 and TRBJ1-5, with 8 bases identical to TRBD1. CDR3 length: 14 amino acids. Germline V gene data show CDR1 as ENHRY and CDR2 as SYGVKD. J lost 7 bases, V lost 4 bases, and 6 bases had no gene match. The CDR3 sequence: CAISGTGGGQPQHF. The CDR3 region has the DNA TGTGCCATCAGTGGAACAGGGGGAGGCCAGCCCCAGCATTTT.

The CDR3 loop is CAISEVGDYGYTF. The CDR3 region has the DNA TGTGCCATCAGTGAAGTAGGGGACTATGGCTACACCTTC. The genes are TRBV10-3 and TRBJ1-2; possible D gene TRBD1, 5 bases. V lost 3 bases, J lost 3 bases, and 8 bases lay in between. This CDR3 is 13 amino acids long. Germline V CDR1 and CDR2: ENHRY, SYGVKD.

Note on this clonotype: A read error may account for a junction end that differs from germline. The chain couples TRBV7-7 to TRBJ2-3; D tentatively fits TRBD1 or TRBD2 (6 bases each). The CDR3 has 18 amino acids. The germline gives CDR1 SSHAT, CDR2 FNYEAQ (reference sequence). This CDR3 reads CASSPDTGGLSSTDTQYF. In DNA, the CDR3 is TGTGCTAGCAGCCCGGATACTGGGGGGCTTTCTAGCACAGATACGCAGTATTTT.

The chain is built from TRBV2 and TRBJ2-1; D is unclear. CDR1 is SNHLY, CDR2 FYNNEI, per germline. CDR3 length equals 14 residues. Trimming took off 1 base at V and 3 bases at J, with 7 bases between the two ends. CDR3 DNA sequence: TGTGCCAGCAGTGAAGTGAGGAACTACAATGAGCAGTTCTTC. Protein: CASSEVRNYNEQFF.

This clonotype has only one observation. The chain employs TRBV20-1 and TRBJ2-7; TRBD2 aligns across 13 bases. This CDR3 is built from 14 residues. V shed 2 bases, J shed 4 bases, and the junction held 2 bases outside the gene matches. The germline V gene encodes CDR1 DFQATT and CDR2 SNEGSKA (reference sequence). The CDR3 DNA is TGCAGTGCTAGATTGGGACTAGCGGGATACGAGCAGTACTTC. This codes for CSARLGLAGYEQYF.

The chain links TRBV6-5 to TRBJ2-3; 9 bases match TRBD2. V was pared by 2 bases and J by 3 bases, with 6 bases of the junction left unmatched. This CDR3 has 16 amino acids. Per germline, CDR1 MNHEY and CDR2 SVGAGI. CDR3: CASSYEAGGPTDTQYF. DNA of the CDR3: TGTGCCAGCAGTTACGAGGCGGGAGGGCCGACAGATACGCAGTATTTT.

This sequence joins TRBV9 and TRBJ1-2, with 7 positions matching TRBD1. CDR1 is SGDLS and CDR2 is YYNGEE in the germline V gene. Trimming at V came to 4 bases and at J to 4 bases, leaving 7 bases not matched to a gene. This CDR3 comprises 14 residues. The CDR3 DNA reads TGTGCCAGCAGCCCCTTGGACAGGATCTATGGCTACACCTTC. It codes for CASSPLDRIYGYTF.